This note documents a single TCR beta chain sequence. The source of the sample is a study of response to subunit inactivated influenza vaccine. Each CDR3 protein gets one entry after TCRdb re-called the RT-PCR reads with MiXCR. The sample lists roughly 780,000 distinct CDR3 sequences, around 18% occurring once. CDR3 length equals 14 residues. V was shortened by 3 bases and J by 0 bases, with 9 bases between the two germline ends. The germline CDR1 and CDR2 sequences are DFQATT and SNEGSKA (reference sequence). V is TRBV20-1 and J is TRBJ2-1, with D possibly being TRBD2 (6 bases). This receptor was obtained from a man aged 50 to 59 who received an inactivated influenza vaccine. The sequenced sample was PBMCs from blood, obtained 4 to 6 days after vaccination. CDR3 in DNA: TGCAGTGCTAGCGGGAGCCTCTCCTACAATGAGCAGTTCTTC. Encoded protein: CSASGSLSYNEQFF.